The 27 T cell receptor beta chains listed next were all sequenced from one sample in a study of T cells in Graves' hyperthyroidism and ophthalmopathy. Template material for amplifying TCR beta CDR3 regions consisted of RNA transcripts. TCR CDR3 underwent first-round RT-PCR with the HTBI primer set. TCRdb itself ran the multiplex PCR reads through MiXCR, one entry per CDR3 protein. The table shows hundreds of thousands of distinct CDR3 sequences, with roughly 45% occurring only once. Specimen: peripheral blood or thyroid tissue (not recorded which). These receptor sequences come from an adult man with Graves' disease, either hyperthyroidism or ophthalmopathy (not recorded which).

A remark on this clonotype: Compared with germline, one end of the junction differs, possibly owing to a read error. The chain couples TRBV29-1 to TRBJ2-6, with 7 bases aligning to TRBD1. CDR3 size: 12 residues. Germline V gene lookup returns CDR1 SQVTM and CDR2 ANQGSEA. The CDR3 region has the DNA TGCAGCGCGAGTGCAGGGGGCAACGTCCTGACTTTC. Amino acid sequence: CSASAGGNVLTF.

For this clonotype: Being one base from a much bigger clone, this may be a read error. The chain couples TRBV7-9 to TRBJ1-2, with D tentatively TRBD1 (5 bases). Germline CDR1 reads SEHNR; CDR2 reads FQNEAQ (reference sequence). The CDR3 totals 15 residues. The CDR3 reads CAGSVRVTANYGYTF. The CDR3 nucleotides read TGTGCCGGCAGCGTCAGGGTAACGGCGAACTATGGCTACACCTTC. Based on the CDR3 plus reference TRBV7-9 and TRBJ1-2, the full variable domain is DTGVSQNPRHKITKRGQNVTFRCDPISEHNRLYWYRQTLGQGPEFLTYFQNEAQLEKSRLLSDRFSAERPKGSFSTLEIQRTEQGDSAMYLCAGSVRVTANYGYTFGSGTRLTVV.

The genes are TRBV5-1 and TRBJ1-2; no reliable D call. With 6 bases removed from V and 1 base from J, the gap between germline ends came to 13 bases. The CDR3 has 14 amino acids. CDR1 is SGHRS, CDR2 YFSETQ, per germline. The CDR3 DNA sequence: TGCGCCAGCACCGCAAACCTTGATAACTATGGCTACACCTTC. Translated, it gives CASTANLDNYGYTF.

Ten or more counts support this clonotype. An end of the junction differs from the germline gene, which may be a read error. The chain has TRBV5-1 and TRBJ1-5, with 7 bases matching TRBD1. This CDR3 has 14 amino acids. Germline V lookup: CDR1 SGHRS, CDR2 YFSETQ. The CDR3 region has the DNA TGTGCCAGCAGCCTAGGGGGCGGCGGGCAGCCCCAGCATTTT. It yields the protein CASSLGGGGQPQHF.

The J gene is TRBJ1-2, the V gene TRBV19; TRBD1 is a possible D gene (6 bases). Germline CDR1 and CDR2: LNHDA and SQIVND (reference sequence). The V end lost 6 bases, the J end lost 4 bases, and 15 bases lay between the germline ends. CDR3 length: 14 amino acids. The CDR3 DNA reads TGTGCCAGTAGGATGGGGGGCGCTTTCTATGGCTACACCTTC. Amino acids: CASRMGGAFYGYTF. Supplemented by reference TRBV19 and TRBJ1-2, the full variable domain reads DGGITQSPKYLFRKEGQNVTLSCEQNLNHDAMYWYRQDPGQGLRLIYYSQIVNDFQKGDIAEGYSVSREKKESFPLTVTSAQKNPTAFYLCASRMGGAFYGYTFGSGTRLTVV.

V usage is TRBV14 and J usage is TRBJ1-4; 7 nucleotides line up with TRBD1. The V gene end was trimmed by 2 bases and the J gene end by 3 bases; junction bases not matched to a gene: 6. Germline V gene data show CDR1 as SGHDN and CDR2 as FVKESK. The CDR3 is 16 residues long. Written as DNA, the CDR3 is TGTGCCAGCAGCCAAAGTTCCGGGACAGCTAATGAAAAACTGTTTTTT. Translating it yields CASSQSSGTANEKLFF.

The chain employs TRBV20-1 and TRBJ1-5; 10 positions agree with TRBD1. The V segment lost 4 bases and the J segment 4 bases; nucleotides outside the gene matches: 7. CDR1 and CDR2 (germline): DFQATT, SNEGSKA (reference sequence). CDR3 size: 15 residues. CDR3 in amino acids: CSATPGQGLNQPQHF. The CDR3, as DNA: TGCAGTGCTACCCCGGGACAGGGGCTAAATCAGCCCCAGCATTTT.

The chain carries TRBV5-1 and TRBJ1-2; D may be TRBD1 (5 bases). V was pared by 0 bases and J by 4 bases, with 19 bases between. The CDR3 spans 17 residues. Germline V gives CDR1 SGHRS, CDR2 YFSETQ. CDR3 nucleotides: TGCGCCAGCAGCTTGGTGGTTGGTGAACAGGACCGCTATGGCTACACCTTC. Residues: CASSLVVGEQDRYGYTF.

Comments on this clonotype: Possible read error: a much larger clone is one base away. The chain couples TRBV5-4 to TRBJ2-2; 7 nucleotides agree with TRBD2. CDR1 SGHNT and CDR2 YYREEE come from the germline V gene (reference sequence). CDR3 size: 14 residues. CDR3 region: CASSSGLAGGGLFF. CDR3 nucleotide sequence: TGTGCCAGCAGCTCGGGTCTAGCTGGCGGGGGGCTGTTTTTT.

This clonotype was seen a few times. The chain links TRBV7-8 to TRBJ1-1; maybe TRBD1 (5 bases). The CDR3 contains 18 residues. Germline V CDR1 and CDR2: SGHVS, FQNEAQ. Trimming took 2 bases from V and 1 from J, leaving 20 bases between them. CDR3 in amino acids: CASSLTFGTDRGNTEAFF. CDR3 coding DNA: TGTGCCAGCAGCTTAACCTTTGGGACGGACCGGGGGAACACTGAAGCTTTCTTT.

Note on this clonotype: Compared with germline, one end of the junction differs, possibly owing to a read error. The chain uses TRBV10-3 and TRBJ1-3; D possibly corresponds to TRBD1 (6 bases). The germline CDR1 and CDR2 sequences are ENHRY and SYGVKD. This CDR3 is built from 14 residues. CDR3 residues: CASSQGMAGNTIYF. The CDR3 nucleotides are TGTGCCAGCAGTCAGGGGATGGCTGGAAACACCATATATTTT.

This clonotype was counted only a few times. The chain recombines TRBV20-1 with TRBJ2-5; possibly TRBD2 for D (6 bases). Looked up from germline, CDR1 is DFQATT and CDR2 is SNEGSKA (reference sequence). This CDR3 has 14 amino acids. Trimming removed 0 bases from V and 2 bases from J, with 10 bases in between. The chain's CDR3 is CSARDGGIQETQYF. For the CDR3, the DNA is TGCAGTGCTAGAGACGGCGGGATACAAGAGACCCAGTACTTC.

The CDR3 loop is CSVVFGGGEQYF. The CDR3 bases are TGCAGCGTTGTCTTCGGGGGTGGCGAGCAGTACTTC. V is TRBV29-1 and J is TRBJ2-7; maybe TRBD2 (6 bases). Trimming removed 4 bases from V and 6 bases from J, with 13 bases in between. The CDR3 consists of 12 residues. From germline, CDR1 is SQVTM and CDR2 ANQGSEA.

This chain connects TRBV7-9 to TRBJ2-7; D is undetermined. Trimming took off 5 bases at V and 4 bases at J, with 12 bases between the two ends. CDR1 and CDR2 (germline): SEHNR, FQNEAQ (reference sequence). The CDR3 is 13 residues long. The CDR3 region is CASSRPPPYEQYF. CDR3 in DNA: TGTGCCAGCAGCAGACCCCCCCCTTACGAGCAGTACTTC.

This clonotype has just one count. V is TRBV29-1 and J is TRBJ2-5; D uncertain. Looked up from germline, CDR1 is SQVTM and CDR2 is ANQGSEA. The CDR3 consists of 13 residues. The V and J ends lost 8 bases and 4 bases respectively, with 17 bases between them. The CDR3 loop reads CSLGRVLGETQYF. Here the CDR3 DNA reads TGCAGCTTGGGCCGGGTCCTAGGAGAGACCCAGTACTTC.

This clonotype was seen a handful of times. The rearrangement joins TRBV5-1 to TRBJ2-7, with 14 bases fitting TRBD2. Germline V gives CDR1 SGHRS, CDR2 YFSETQ. With V trimmed by 6 bases and J by 5 bases, 4 bases remained unmatched. The CDR3 totals 14 residues. The CDR3 loop is CASTRTSGGNEQYF. CDR3 DNA sequence: TGCGCCAGCACCAGGACTAGCGGGGGGAACGAGCAGTACTTC.

In its sample, this clonotype was seen a few times. The V and J genes are TRBV14 and TRBJ1-5; D not certain. The CDR3 sequence is 12 residues long. Trimming took 3 bases from V and 4 from J, leaving 4 bases between them. Germline lookup yields CDR1 SGHDN and CDR2 FVKESK. CDR3 sequence: CASSQENQPQHF. CDR3 nucleotides: TGTGCCAGCAGCCAGGAAAATCAGCCCCAGCATTTT.

V usage is TRBV7-2 and J usage is TRBJ1-4; TRBD1 might be the D (6 bases). The V end was cut by 5 bases, the J end by 4 bases, with 23 bases between. The CDR3 is 18 amino acids. Germline assignment: CDR1 SGHTA and CDR2 FQGNSA. The CDR3 DNA reads TGTGCCAGCAGCCTCGTCAGCCCCCCACAGGGTGGTAATGAAAAACTGTTTTTT. Translation: CASSLVSPPQGGNEKLFF.

This sequence joins TRBV20-1 and TRBJ1-3; D is unresolved. Germline V gene sequence: CDR1 DFQATT, CDR2 SNEGSKA (reference sequence). The CDR3 extends over 12 amino acids. V shed 6 bases and J shed 11 bases, with 17 bases lying between them. CDR3 sequence reads: CSAQTSGRAIYF. Written as DNA, the CDR3 is TGCAGTGCCCAGACTAGCGGGAGGGCCATATATTTT.

This clonotype occurred a few times. The gene calls are TRBV19 and TRBJ2-7; the match to TRBD1 covers 11 bases. CDR3 length: 12 amino acids. The germline V gene has CDR1 LNHDA and CDR2 SQIVND (reference sequence). The CDR3 spells CAVGQGAYEQYF. CDR3 in DNA: TGTGCGGTCGGACAGGGGGCTTACGAGCAGTACTTC.

The V and J genes are TRBV10-3 and TRBJ2-5; no clear D. Germline loops: CDR1 ENHRY, CDR2 SYGVKD. V lost 10 bases to trimming and J lost 5 bases, with 17 bases between them. The CDR3 runs to 13 residues. The CDR3 sequence is CASGGQDAETQYF. CDR3 nucleotides: TGTGCCAGCGGCGGTCAGGATGCGGAGACCCAGTACTTC.

The rearrangement joins TRBV20-1 to TRBJ2-7, with D possibly being TRBD1 (6 bases). Trimming stripped 6 bases from V and 3 bases from J, with 18 bases between. The germline CDR1 and CDR2 sequences are DFQATT and SNEGSKA (reference sequence). This CDR3 spans 14 amino acids. The CDR3 region has the DNA TGCAGTGCCATAGAGGCAGGGGACCACTACGAGCAGTACTTC. Its translation is CSAIEAGDHYEQYF.

The chain uses TRBV7-2 and TRBJ1-2; 11 nucleotides match TRBD1. CDR1 SGHTA and CDR2 FQGNSA come from the germline V gene. CDR3 length: 19 residues. The V gene end was trimmed by 5 bases and the J gene end by 4 bases; junction bases not matched to a gene: 18. DNA of the CDR3: TGTGCCAGCAGCCAAGCCCAGCCCCGGACAGGGGGCTCCAGCTATGGCTACACCTTC. Protein sequence: CASSQAQPRTGGSSYGYTF.

Only a few counts were recorded for this clonotype. This rearrangement joins TRBV5-4 to TRBJ1-1; a weak D match, TRBD1 (5 bases). Trimming removed 3 bases from V and 3 bases from J, with 12 bases in between. Looked up from germline, CDR1 is SGHNT and CDR2 is YYREEE (reference sequence). This CDR3 region has 14 residues. The CDR3 sequence: CASSSGLRDTEAFF. In DNA form, the CDR3 reads TGTGCCAGCAGCTCAGGGTTACGCGACACTGAAGCTTTCTTT.

Points on this clonotype: This could be a read error, since a much larger clone is one nucleotide away. The gene calls are TRBV2 and TRBJ2-7, with no clear D. This CDR3 is built from 12 residues. V lost 10 bases and J 1 base, leaving 11 bases between the germline ends. Looked up from germline, CDR1 is SNHLY and CDR2 is FYNNEI. The CDR3 coding sequence is TGTGCCACCGGGTGGAGTTCCTACGAGCAGTACTTC. Its translation is CATGWSSYEQYF.

The chain employs TRBV29-1 and TRBJ2-5, with D unclear. Germline V gene lookup returns CDR1 SQVTM and CDR2 ANQGSEA. The CDR3 totals 10 residues. V was clipped by 3 bases and J by 9 bases, with 8 bases between them. The CDR3 reads CSVDGGAQYF. As DNA, the CDR3 is TGCAGCGTTGACGGTGGGGCCCAGTACTTC. The full variable domain, with the rest looked up from reference TRBV29-1 and TRBJ2-5, is SAVISQKPSRDICQRGTSLTIQCQVDSQVTMMFWYRQQPGQSLTLIATANQGSEATYESGFVIDKFPISRPNLTFSTLTVSNMSPEDSSIYLCSVDGGAQYFGPGTRLLVL.

In this sample, this clonotype turned up a few times. The rearrangement links TRBV19 to TRBJ2-2, with D unresolved. Germline V gene lookup returns CDR1 LNHDA and CDR2 SQIVND (reference sequence). Trimming took off 3 bases at V and 5 bases at J, with 10 bases between the two ends. The CDR3 loop spans 14 amino acids. The CDR3 nucleotides read TGTGCCAGTAGTATCACATTGTGGACCGGGGAGCTGTTTTTT. Its translation: CASSITLWTGELFF.